This T cell receptor (beta chain) was identified in a study of blood T cell repertoires in COVID-19. Study information: Specimens from acute and convalescent COVID-19 originated in the United States, Italy and Spain. In each case, the material was cDNA or gDNA derived from T cells, B-cell-depleted T cells, or PBMCs.

Authors' methods: Nucleated cell counts were estimated from reference gene primer amplification. Sequencing was performed with immunoSEQ multiplex PCR; in TCRdb, only in-frame clones are kept and a portion is missing. D and trimming come from the DNA, and the V and J calls and clone size come from that table. Among about half a million clones, approximately 85% were seen once, and the ten largest hold roughly 3.2%. This clone was detected only once. Sequencing used peripheral blood. The TCR comes from a human donor in a cohort sampled during active COVID-19.

The CDR3 nucleotides read TGTGCCACCAGTGACGCTAGCGGCTCCTACAATGAGCAGTTCTTC. Its translation: CATSDASGSYNEQFF. The rearrangement uses TRBV24-1 and TRBJ2-1, with TRBD2 matching 7 bases. Trimming at V came to 4 bases and at J to 0 bases, leaving 2 bases not matched to a gene. Germline assignment: CDR1 KGHDR and CDR2 SFDVKD. The CDR3 sequence is 15 residues long.